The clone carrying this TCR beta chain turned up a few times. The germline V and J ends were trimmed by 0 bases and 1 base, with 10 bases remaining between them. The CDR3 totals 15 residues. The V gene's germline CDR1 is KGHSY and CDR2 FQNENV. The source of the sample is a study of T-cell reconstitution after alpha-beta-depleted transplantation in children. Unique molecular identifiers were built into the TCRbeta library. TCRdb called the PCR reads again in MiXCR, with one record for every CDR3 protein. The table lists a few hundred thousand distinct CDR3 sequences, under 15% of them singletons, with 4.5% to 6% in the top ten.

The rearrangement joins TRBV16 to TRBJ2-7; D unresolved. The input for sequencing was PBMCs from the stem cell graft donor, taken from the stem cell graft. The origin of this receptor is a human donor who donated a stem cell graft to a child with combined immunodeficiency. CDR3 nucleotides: TGTGCCAGCAGCCAATCGGTAACTTCTTCCTACGAGCAGTACTTC. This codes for CASSQSVTSSYEQYF.